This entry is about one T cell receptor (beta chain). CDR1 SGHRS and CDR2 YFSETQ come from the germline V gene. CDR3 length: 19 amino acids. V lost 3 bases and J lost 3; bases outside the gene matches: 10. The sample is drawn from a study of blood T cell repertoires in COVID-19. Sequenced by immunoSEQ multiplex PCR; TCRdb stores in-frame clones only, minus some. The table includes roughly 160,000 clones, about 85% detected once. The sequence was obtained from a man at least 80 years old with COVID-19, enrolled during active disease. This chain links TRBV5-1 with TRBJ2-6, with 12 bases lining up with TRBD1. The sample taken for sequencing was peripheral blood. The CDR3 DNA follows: TGCGCCAGCAGCTCCGGGACAGGGGGCGCAGGGGGTGGGGCCAACGTCCTGACTTTC. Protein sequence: CASSSGTGGAGGGANVLTF.